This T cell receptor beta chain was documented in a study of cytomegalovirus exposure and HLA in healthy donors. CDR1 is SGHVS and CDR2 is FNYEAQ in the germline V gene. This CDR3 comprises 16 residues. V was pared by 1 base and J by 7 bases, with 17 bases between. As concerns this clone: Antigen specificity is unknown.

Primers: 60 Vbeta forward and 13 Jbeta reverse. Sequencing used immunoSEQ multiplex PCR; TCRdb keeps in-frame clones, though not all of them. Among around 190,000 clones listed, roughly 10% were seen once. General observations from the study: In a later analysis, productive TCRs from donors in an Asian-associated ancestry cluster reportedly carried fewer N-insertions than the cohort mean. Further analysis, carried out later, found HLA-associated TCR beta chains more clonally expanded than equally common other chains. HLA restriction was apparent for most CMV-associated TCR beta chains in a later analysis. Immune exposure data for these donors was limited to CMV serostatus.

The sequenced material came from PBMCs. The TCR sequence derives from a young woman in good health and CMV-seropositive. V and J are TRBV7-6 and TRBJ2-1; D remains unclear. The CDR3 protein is CASSLVISNSFNEQFF. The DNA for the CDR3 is TGTGCCAGCAGCTTAGTAATTTCAAACTCCTTTAATGAGCAGTTCTTC.